Listed here are 12 T cell receptor beta chains from one sample, sequenced in a study of blood T cell repertoires in COVID-19. The data were produced by immunoSEQ multiplex PCR, yet TCRdb's version contains in-frame clones alone and is incomplete. The sample yields about 180,000 clones, 88% seen once. Sample: PBMCs or T cells enriched from blood (not recorded which). Source of these receptors: a woman aged 18-29 years who had recovered from COVID-19.

The chain uses TRBV6-7 and TRBJ1-2; D is undetermined. TRBV6-7 is an ORF, with its function uncertain. The V gene lost 2 bases and the J gene lost 3 bases, with 7 bases spanning the gap. This CDR3 spans 13 amino acids. The CDR3 bases are TGTGCCAGCAGTTACCCTGTCCACTATGGCTACACCTTC. It codes for CASSYPVHYGYTF.

This chain joins TRBV7-3 and TRBJ2-7; 9 bases line up with TRBD1. This CDR3 region has 14 residues. V was pared by 5 bases and J by 5 bases, with 7 bases of the junction left unmatched. From germline, CDR1 is SGHTA and CDR2 FQGTGA. CDR3 in DNA: TGTGCCAGCAGCCTACCGGGACAGGGTAACGAGCAGTACTTC. The encoded protein is CASSLPGQGNEQYF. The entire variable domain, with the rest obtained from reference TRBV7-3 and TRBJ2-7, is as follows: GAGVSQTPSNKVTEKGKYVELRCDPISGHTALYWYRQSLGQGPEFLIYFQGTGAADDSGLPNDRFFAVRPEGSVSTLKIQRTERGDSAVYLCASSLPGQGNEQYFGPGTRLTVT.

The V and J genes are TRBV6-6 and TRBJ2-1; weak D call: TRBD2 (5 bases). Germline V gene data show CDR1 as MNHNY and CDR2 as SVGAGI (reference sequence). The CDR3 totals 14 residues. The V end lost 6 bases, the J end lost 7 bases, and 16 bases lay between the germline ends. CDR3 coding DNA: TGTGCCAGCAGCACCCTCGGGGAAGAAAATGAGCAGTTCTTC. This sequence encodes CASSTLGEENEQFF.

This rearrangement joins TRBV7-6 to TRBJ1-5; D is perhaps TRBD1 (5 bases). The length of the CDR3 is 15 residues. Trimming took 2 bases from V and 4 from J, leaving 12 bases between them. Germline assignment: CDR1 SGHVS and CDR2 FNYEAQ. The CDR3 reads CASSLLGDSNQPQHF. CDR3 DNA: TGTGCCAGCAGCTTATTAGGGGATTCTAATCAGCCCCAGCATTTT.

The V and J genes are TRBV9 and TRBJ2-5; tentative D call: TRBD2 (7 bases). V was clipped by 5 bases and J by 1 base, with 12 bases between them. Germline V gives CDR1 SGDLS, CDR2 YYNGEE. The CDR3 has 14 amino acids. Here the CDR3 reads CASSQGGGQETQYF. CDR3 in DNA: TGTGCCAGCAGTCAGGGAGGGGGCCAAGAGACCCAGTACTTC.

The J gene is TRBJ2-1, the V gene TRBV27; 11 positions agree with TRBD2. With 2 bases clipped from V and 6 bases from J, the junction kept 9 bases outside the gene matches. The CDR3 totals 17 residues. In germline, CDR1 is MNHEY, CDR2 SMNVEV (reference sequence). The CDR3: CASSLGRGLAGGNEQFF. CDR3 in DNA: TGTGCCAGCAGTTTAGGAAGGGGGCTAGCGGGAGGCAATGAGCAGTTCTTC.

V is TRBV11-3 and J is TRBJ2-5; 12 bases align to TRBD2. Trimming cost V 5 bases and J 5 bases; bases outside gene matches: 6. The CDR3 totals 15 residues. CDR1 SGHNT and CDR2 YENEEA come from the germline V gene. CDR3 loop: CASSPSGGASETQYF. CDR3 bases: TGTGCCAGCAGCCCTAGCGGGGGGGCCTCCGAGACCCAGTACTTC.

The CDR3: CASSSQATQYF. CDR3 DNA sequence: TGTGCCAGCAGTTCCCAAGCTACGCAGTATTTT. This chain connects TRBV6-2 or TRBV6-3 to TRBJ2-3, with unresolved D. The CDR3 has 11 amino acids. The V gene's germline CDR1 is MNHEY and CDR2 SVGEGT. Trimming took off 4 bases at V and 8 bases at J, with 7 bases between the two ends.

V usage is TRBV27 and J usage is TRBJ1-1; D is uncertain. This CDR3 comprises 13 residues. Between the trimmed V and J ends, which lost 2 bases and 0 bases, there was a span of 4 bases. Germline-derived CDR1 and CDR2 are MNHEY and SMNVEV (reference sequence). CDR3 bases: TGTGCCAGCAGTTTAGGCCTGAACACTGAAGCTTTCTTT. Protein sequence: CASSLGLNTEAFF.

The chain carries TRBV2 and TRBJ1-3; D is undetermined. Germline CDR1 reads SNHLY; CDR2 reads FYNNEI. The CDR3 is made up of 16 amino acids. V lost 6 bases, J lost 4 bases, and 19 bases lay in between. The CDR3 region is CASRDSANPRGNTIYF. Written as DNA, the CDR3 is TGTGCCAGCAGGGATTCAGCAAACCCGAGGGGAAACACCATATATTTT.

The chain combines TRBV19 with TRBJ1-1; 7 bases map to TRBD1. The CDR3 is made up of 13 amino acids. Germline V gene lookup returns CDR1 LNHDA and CDR2 SQIVND (reference sequence). The junction had 10 bases not matched to a gene; V was cut back by 5 bases and J by 10 bases. As DNA, the CDR3 is TGTGCCAGTAGTCTACTAGACAGGGAGTTAGCTTTCTTT. Amino acid sequence: CASSLLDRELAFF.

The chain uses TRBV7-8 and TRBJ1-4, with no clear D. V lost 4 bases to trimming and J lost 5 bases, with 11 bases between them. The CDR3 totals 14 residues. CDR1 SGHVS and CDR2 FQNEAQ come from the germline V gene. As DNA, the CDR3 is TGTGCCAGCAGCTCCCTTTCTTTAAATGAAAAACTGTTTTTT. Its translation: CASSSLSLNEKLFF. Full variable domain (remainder filled in from reference TRBV7-8 and TRBJ1-4): GAGVSQSPRYKVAKRGQDVALRCDPISGHVSLFWYQQALGQGPEFLTYFQNEAQLDKSGLPSDRFFAERPEGSVSTLKIQRTQQEDSAVYLCASSSLSLNEKLFFGSGTQLSVL.